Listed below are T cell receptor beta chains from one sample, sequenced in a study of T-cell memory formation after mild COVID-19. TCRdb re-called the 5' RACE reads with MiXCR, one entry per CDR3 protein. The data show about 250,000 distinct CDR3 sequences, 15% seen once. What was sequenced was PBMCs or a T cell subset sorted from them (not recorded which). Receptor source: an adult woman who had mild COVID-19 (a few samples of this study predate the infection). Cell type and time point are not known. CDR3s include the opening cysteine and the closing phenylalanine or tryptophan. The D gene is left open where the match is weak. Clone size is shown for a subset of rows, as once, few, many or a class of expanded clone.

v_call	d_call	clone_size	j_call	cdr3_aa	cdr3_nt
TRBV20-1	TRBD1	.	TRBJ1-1	CSARDDYRGKDPEAFF	TGCAGTGCTAGAGACGACTACAGGGGGAAGGACCCTGAAGCTTTCTTT
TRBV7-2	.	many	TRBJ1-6	CASSPRWGNSPLHF	TGTGCCAGCAGCCCGAGGTGGGGGAATTCACCCCTCCACTTT
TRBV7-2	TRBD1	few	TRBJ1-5	CASSLAGGRAQPQHF	TGTGCCAGCAGCTTAGCAGGGGGCAGGGCTCAGCCCCAGCATTTT
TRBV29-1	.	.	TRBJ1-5	CSVVLQGGIGGQPQHF	TGCAGCGTTGTCCTGCAGGGAGGGATCGGAGGTCAGCCCCAGCATTTT
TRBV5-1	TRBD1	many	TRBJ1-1	CASSRDRDTEAFF	TGCGCCAGCAGCCGCGACAGGGATACTGAAGCTTTCTTT
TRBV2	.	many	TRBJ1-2	CASSGHLNYGYTF	TGTGCCAGCAGCGGACACCTTAACTATGGCTACACCTTC
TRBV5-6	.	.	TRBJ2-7	CASSLPGSLREQYF	TGTGCCAGCAGCTTGCCCGGGAGCCTCAGGGAGCAGTACTTC
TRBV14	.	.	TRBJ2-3	CASAGGKRDTQYF	TGTGCCAGCGCGGGCGGGAAGAGAGATACGCAGTATTTT
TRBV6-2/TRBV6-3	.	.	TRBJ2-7	CASSYLRWEQYF	TGTGCCAGCAGTTACCTTCGCTGGGAGCAGTACTTC
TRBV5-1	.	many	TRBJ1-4	CASSWGTTRNEKLFF	TGCGCCAGCAGCTGGGGGACGACCAGAAATGAAAAACTGTTTTTT
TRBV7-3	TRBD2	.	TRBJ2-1	CASSPTGGGLWNEQFF	TGTGCCAGCAGCCCTACCGGCGGGGGGCTATGGAATGAGCAGTTCTTC
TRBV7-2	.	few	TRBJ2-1	CASSLAAPGEGQFF	TGTGCCAGCAGCTTAGCCGCACCGGGAGAGGGGCAGTTCTTC
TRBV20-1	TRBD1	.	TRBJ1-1	CSARGQLNTEAFF	TGCAGTGCCAGGGGACAGCTGAACACTGAAGCTTTCTTT
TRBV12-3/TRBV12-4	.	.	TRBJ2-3	CASSLASAGVQGDTQYF	TGTGCCAGCAGTTTAGCGTCGGCGGGGGTACAGGGAGATACGCAGTATTTT
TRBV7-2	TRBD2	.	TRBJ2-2	CASRGPGGAPRGGAGELFF	TGTGCCAGCAGAGGACCGGGAGGGGCCCCTCGGGGCGGTGCCGGGGAGCTGTTTTTT
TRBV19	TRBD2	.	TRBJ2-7	CASSARLGAREGGYEQYF	TGTGCCAGTAGTGCGCGATTGGGCGCGCGGGAGGGCGGGTACGAGCAGTACTTC
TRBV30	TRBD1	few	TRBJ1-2	CAWSAGTAYYGYTF	TGTGCCTGGAGTGCGGGGACAGCCTACTATGGCTACACCTTC
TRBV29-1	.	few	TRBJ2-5	CSAWTELGAQYF	TGCAGCGCCTGGACCGAGCTTGGTGCCCAGTACTTC
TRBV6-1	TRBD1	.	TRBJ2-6	CASSQSRRTGGLGANVLTF	TGTGCCAGCAGCCAAAGTAGGAGGACAGGGGGCCTTGGGGCCAACGTCCTGACTTTC
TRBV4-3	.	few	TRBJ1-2	CASSQGGTYYGYTF	TGCGCCAGCAGCCAAGGCGGGACCTACTATGGCTACACCTTC
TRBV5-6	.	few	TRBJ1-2	CASSLPARVTGYTF	TGTGCCAGCAGCTTGCCAGCCAGGGTCACCGGCTACACCTTC
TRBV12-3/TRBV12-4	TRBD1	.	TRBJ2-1	CASSPKTTGDGDNEQFF	TGTGCCAGCAGCCCCAAGACAACAGGGGACGGGGACAATGAGCAGTTCTTC
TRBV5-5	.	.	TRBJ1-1	CASSLAKGIATEAFF	TGTGCCAGCAGCTTGGCCAAGGGGATAGCCACTGAAGCTTTCTTT
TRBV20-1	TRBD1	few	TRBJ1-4	CSARTGVEKLFF	TGCAGTGCACGGACAGGGGTTGAAAAACTGTTTTTT
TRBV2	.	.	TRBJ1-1	CASSEARGVGTEAFF	TGTGCCAGCAGTGAAGCGCGAGGGGTTGGAACTGAAGCTTTCTTT
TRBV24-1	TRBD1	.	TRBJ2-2	CATGGRGQGKGEKELFF	TGTGCCACCGGAGGTCGAGGACAGGGGAAAGGGGAGAAGGAGCTGTTTTTT
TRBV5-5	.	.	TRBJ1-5	CASSLGLERASNQPQHF	TGTGCCAGCAGCCTAGGTCTCGAGAGGGCTAGCAATCAGCCCCAGCATTTT
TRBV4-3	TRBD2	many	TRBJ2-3	CASSRLLAGSTDTQYF	TGCGCCAGCAGCCGCCTACTAGCGGGTTCGACAGATACGCAGTATTTT
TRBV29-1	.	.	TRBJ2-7	CSVASAAGGPGEQYF	TGCAGCGTTGCGTCCGCGGCTGGGGGTCCGGGCGAGCAGTACTTC
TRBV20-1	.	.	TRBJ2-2	CSALTELTGELFF	TGCAGTGCCCTGACAGAACTAACCGGGGAGCTGTTTTTT
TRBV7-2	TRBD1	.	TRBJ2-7	CASSLAPQGANEQYF	TGTGCCAGCAGCTTAGCCCCCCAGGGGGCCAACGAGCAGTACTTC
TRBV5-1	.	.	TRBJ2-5	CASSLTSARQETQYF	TGCGCCAGCAGCTTGACCAGCGCGAGGCAAGAGACCCAGTACTTC
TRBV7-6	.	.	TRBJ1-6	CASSPRAGYNSPLHF	TGTGCCAGCAGCCCCCGCGCAGGGTATAATTCACCCCTCCACTTT
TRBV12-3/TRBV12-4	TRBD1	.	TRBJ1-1	CASSFRQGAGAFF	TGTGCCAGCAGTTTTCGGCAGGGGGCGGGAGCTTTCTTT
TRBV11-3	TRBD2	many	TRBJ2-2	CASRPQSGAGGELFF	TGTGCCAGCAGACCTCAAAGCGGGGCTGGCGGGGAGCTGTTTTTT
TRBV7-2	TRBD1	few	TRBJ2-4	CASSSDRGNIQYF	TGTGCCAGCAGCTCGGACAGGGGGAACATTCAGTACTTC
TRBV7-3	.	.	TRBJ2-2	CASSLTGSPDTGELFF	TGTGCCAGCAGCTTAACCGGGAGTCCAGACACCGGGGAGCTGTTTTTT
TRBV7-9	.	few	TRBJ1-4	CASSLAMKATNEKLFF	TGTGCCAGCAGCTTAGCGATGAAAGCAACTAATGAAAAACTGTTTTTT
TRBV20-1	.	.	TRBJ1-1	CSASLMRGTNTEAFF	TGCAGTGCTAGTTTGATGCGCGGGACGAACACTGAAGCTTTCTTT
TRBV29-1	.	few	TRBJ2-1	CSVVGTVIGLNEQFF	TGCAGCGTTGTTGGGACGGTTATAGGGCTCAATGAGCAGTTCTTC
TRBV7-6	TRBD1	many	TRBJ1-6	CASSGGQGDRNSPLHF	TGTGCCAGCAGCGGTGGGCAGGGGGACCGGAATTCACCCCTCCACTTT
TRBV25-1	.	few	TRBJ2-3	CASSEGDTQYF	TGTGCCAGCAGTGAGGGGGATACGCAGTATTTT